The T cell receptor beta chain described here comes from a study of tumor and adjacent non-tumor tissue in lung cancer. Overall study context: The cohort had 12 adenocarcinoma, 2 squamous cell and 1 small cell patients. Findings and limits, study-wide: Tumor repertoires had a smaller top 100 clone share than normal lung. Patients with more diverse tumor TCRs had worse survival.

TCRbeta libraries were built with three rounds of nested PCR, modified from ARM-PCR. One entry per CDR3 protein, called by TCRdb with MiXCR from the multiplex PCR reads. The data hold 40,000 to 45,000 distinct CDR3 sequences, with approximately 60% observed a single time. This CDR3 region has 14 residues. RNA was extracted from bulk tissue without any cell sorting. Distant lung tissue was collected more than 3 cm away from the tumor edge. Of note for this clonotype: The target antigen is unknown. An end of the junction differs from the germline gene, which may be a read error.

The origin of this receptor is a woman aged 40 to 50 with non-small cell lung cancer. J is TRBJ2-2 and V is TRBV12-3 or TRBV12-4; 9 bases fit TRBD1. Material: distant non-tumor lung tissue. The CDR3 reads CASTGDRVTGELSF. The CDR3 DNA sequence: TGTGCCAGCACCGGGGACAGGGTCACCGGGGAGCTGTCCTTT.